The rows below give T cell receptor beta chains drawn from one sample of a study of human T cells and chemical hapten exposure. Using its own MiXCR run on the RACE reads, TCRdb lists one record per CDR3 protein. Among 180,000 or so distinct CDR3 sequences listed, approximately 20% were seen once. The material was whole blood, obtained in connection with sensitization to the hapten diphenylcyclopropenone (DPC). These receptors originate from a woman in her forties or fifties with alopecia areata. Some clones in this sample may be carry-over from other donors' samples. The CDR3 runs from the conserved cysteine through the conserved F or W. The D gene is left open where the match is weak. Only part of the rows carry a size: once, few, many, or a class if the clone is expanded.

CASSPRTSGSNSYEQYF | TGTGCCAGCTCACCCCGGACTAGCGGGAGTAATTCCTACGAGCAGTACTTC | 17 | TRBJ2-7 | TRBV18 | TRBD2 | few
CATSVTGSYGYTF | TGTGCCACCAGCGTGACAGGGTCCTATGGCTACACCTTC | 13 | TRBJ1-2 | TRBV15 | TRBD1 | few
CASSLEGGANEKLFF | TGCGCCAGCAGCTTGGAAGGGGGAGCTAATGAAAAACTGTTTTTT | 15 | TRBJ1-4 | TRBV5-1 | . | few
CSVGVWGGDRRNGYTF | TGCAGCGTTGGAGTGTGGGGCGGGGATAGAAGAAATGGCTACACCTTC | 16 | TRBJ1-2 | TRBV29-1 | . | few
CASSLRGYEQYF | TGTGCCAGCAGTTTAAGGGGGTACGAGCAGTACTTC | 12 | TRBJ2-7 | TRBV27 | . | many
CASSLIAGVNTGELFF | TGTGCCAGCAGTTTGATTGCGGGAGTGAACACCGGGGAGCTGTTTTTT | 16 | TRBJ2-2 | TRBV12-3/TRBV12-4 | TRBD2 | .
CASSWARGGGETQYF | TGTGCCAGCAGCTGGGCGAGAGGAGGTGGAGAGACCCAGTACTTC | 15 | TRBJ2-5 | TRBV6-2/TRBV6-3 | . | .
CASTQAIQGYEQYF | TGTGCCAGTACACAGGCAATACAGGGGTACGAGCAGTACTTC | 14 | TRBJ2-7 | TRBV12-3/TRBV12-4 | TRBD1 | .
CASSPLAGEVYEQFF | TGTGCCAGCAGCCCCCTAGCGGGAGAAGTATATGAGCAGTTCTTC | 15 | TRBJ2-1 | TRBV14 | TRBD2 | .
CASKARATNEQFF | TGTGCCAGTAAGGCGAGGGCGACAAATGAGCAGTTCTTC | 13 | TRBJ2-1 | TRBV19 | . | few
CASSVGLEGVNYGYTF | TGTGCCAGCAGCGTAGGGCTAGAGGGGGTGAACTATGGCTACACCTTC | 16 | TRBJ1-2 | TRBV9 | . | few
CASSYGGGSNTGELFF | TGTGCCAGCAGTTACGGGGGCGGATCGAACACCGGGGAGCTGTTTTTT | 16 | TRBJ2-2 | TRBV6-5 | . | .
CASSLAGTGGNEQFF | TGTGCCAGCAGCTTAGCTGGGACAGGGGGCAATGAGCAGTTCTTC | 15 | TRBJ2-1 | TRBV7-8 | TRBD1 | .
CASMDLRAGQSEQYF | TGTGCCAGCATGGACCTCAGGGCAGGACAGTCCGAGCAGTACTTC | 15 | TRBJ2-7 | TRBV27 | . | .
CASSPLGNTEAFF | TGTGCCAGCAGCCCCTTGGGGAACACTGAAGCTTTCTTT | 13 | TRBJ1-1 | TRBV28 | . | few
CASSPQFGQGAGNEQFF | TGTGCCAGCAGCCCACAGTTTGGACAGGGGGCTGGCAATGAGCAGTTCTTC | 17 | TRBJ2-1 | TRBV5-8 | TRBD1 | .
CSVVRASGSDEQYF | TGCAGCGTTGTAAGGGCTAGCGGGAGCGACGAGCAGTACTTC | 14 | TRBJ2-7 | TRBV29-1 | TRBD2 | few
CASSEVGSSKQYF | TGTGCCAGCAGTGAAGTTGGTAGTTCAAAGCAGTACTTC | 13 | TRBJ2-7 | TRBV25-1 | . | .
CSVDGVSTEAFF | TGCAGCGTTGACGGGGTGTCCACTGAAGCTTTCTTT | 12 | TRBJ1-1 | TRBV29-1 | . | .
CASSLPGQGYEQYF | TGTGCCAGCAGCTTACCGGGACAGGGTTACGAGCAGTACTTC | 14 | TRBJ2-7 | TRBV7-2 | TRBD1 | few
CSARDRGLAKNIQYF | TGCAGTGCTAGAGATCGGGGACTAGCCAAAAACATTCAGTACTTC | 15 | TRBJ2-4 | TRBV20-1 | . | .
CATSRGGTTNEQFF | TGTGCCACCAGCAGAGGAGGTACTACCAATGAGCAGTTCTTC | 14 | TRBJ2-1 | TRBV15 | . | many
CSAHPVGSSKNIQYF | TGCAGTGCTCACCCTGTGGGCTCGTCCAAAAACATTCAGTACTTC | 15 | TRBJ2-4 | TRBV20-1 | . | .
CASTTGGSSGNTIYF | TGTGCCAGCACCACGGGGGGATCCTCTGGAAACACCATATATTTT | 15 | TRBJ1-3 | TRBV6-1 | . | few
CASSLSTDEAFF | TGTGCCAGCAGCTTATCTACAGATGAAGCTTTCTTT | 12 | TRBJ1-1 | TRBV7-8 | . | few
CSVRGTANTGELFF | TGCAGCGTTCGTGGGACAGCGAACACCGGGGAGCTGTTTTTT | 14 | TRBJ2-2 | TRBV29-1 | TRBD1 | .
CAWSGGGNEQFF | TGTGCCTGGAGTGGAGGGGGCAATGAGCAGTTCTTC | 12 | TRBJ2-1 | TRBV30 | . | few
CSARGGHRNQPQHF | TGCAGTGCTAGAGGAGGGCATCGCAATCAGCCCCAGCATTTT | 14 | TRBJ1-5 | TRBV20-1 | . | few
CASSLTGNTEAFF | TGTGCCAGCAGTTTGACAGGGAACACTGAAGCTTTCTTT | 13 | TRBJ1-1 | TRBV27 | . | many
CASSRSDRGTEAFF | TGTGCCAGCAGCCGATCAGACAGGGGGACTGAAGCTTTCTTT | 14 | TRBJ1-1 | TRBV14 | TRBD1 | few
CASSVHVGGNTEAFF | TGTGCCAGCTCAGTCCACGTCGGAGGGAACACTGAAGCTTTCTTT | 15 | TRBJ1-1 | TRBV18 | . | .
CSARDRRAVTDTQYF | TGCAGTGCTAGAGATCGGCGGGCGGTCACAGATACGCAGTATTTT | 15 | TRBJ2-3 | TRBV20-1 | . | .
CASREGPPGGNIQYF | TGTGCCAGCAGGGAGGGACCACCTGGGGGAAACATTCAGTACTTC | 15 | TRBJ2-4 | TRBV6-6 | . | .
CASSSERETQYF | TGCGCCAGCAGCTCGGAGCGAGAGACCCAGTACTTC | 12 | TRBJ2-5 | TRBV5-1 | . | .
CASSLGSRTEAFF | TGTGCCAGCAGCCTCGGGTCGAGGACTGAAGCTTTCTTT | 13 | TRBJ1-1 | TRBV7-8 | . | .
CASSSSIPGEQFF | TGTGCCAGCAGTTCCTCTATTCCTGGTGAGCAGTTCTTC | 13 | TRBJ2-1 | TRBV6-5 | . | .
CSVRTGETQYF | TGCAGCGTTCGAACCGGCGAGACCCAGTACTTC | 11 | TRBJ2-5 | TRBV29-1 | . | .
CASSFPPHYEQFF | TGTGCCAGCAGCTTCCCCCCTCACTATGAGCAGTTCTTC | 13 | TRBJ2-1 | TRBV11-3 | . | few
CSASYPRGATANTGELFF | TGCAGTGCTAGTTACCCCAGGGGAGCCACCGCGAACACCGGGGAGCTGTTTTTT | 18 | TRBJ2-2 | TRBV20-1 | . | .
CASRDTGYAFF | TGTGCCAGCAGAGATACAGGGTATGCTTTCTTT | 11 | TRBJ1-1 | TRBV6-2/TRBV6-3 | . | .
CASSLDHTEAFF | TGTGCCAGCAGTTTAGACCACACTGAAGCTTTCTTT | 12 | TRBJ1-1 | TRBV12-3/TRBV12-4 | . | .
CSVAGGGQETQYF | TGCAGCGTTGCGGGGGGCGGCCAAGAGACCCAGTACTTC | 13 | TRBJ2-5 | TRBV29-1 | . | .
CASSLGSRDTQYF | TGCGCCAGCAGCTTGGGGTCCAGGGATACGCAGTATTTT | 13 | TRBJ2-3 | TRBV5-1 | . | .
CASSLTSGVFAEQFF | TGTGCCAGCAGCCTGACTAGTGGGGTTTTTGCTGAGCAGTTCTTC | 15 | TRBJ2-1 | TRBV7-2 | . | .
CASSLYGQGADGYTF | TGCGCCAGCAGCTTGTATGGACAGGGGGCGGATGGCTACACCTTC | 15 | TRBJ1-2 | TRBV5-1 | TRBD1 | .
CASSAHSGTYNEQFF | TGTGCCAGCAGCGCTCATAGCGGGACCTACAATGAGCAGTTCTTC | 15 | TRBJ2-1 | TRBV9 | TRBD2 | .
CASSPWPGQGVNEQYF | TGTGCCAGCAGTCCATGGCCTGGACAGGGGGTCAACGAGCAGTACTTC | 16 | TRBJ2-7 | TRBV27 | TRBD1 | .
CASSSRSSSYTF | TGTGCCAGCAGCTCTAGATCCTCGAGCTACACCTTC | 12 | TRBJ1-2 | TRBV7-2 | . | few
CSASGLANTDTQYF | TGCAGTGCTTCGGGACTAGCGAACACAGATACGCAGTATTTT | 14 | TRBJ2-3 | TRBV20-1 | TRBD2 | few
CASSPDSNYGYTF | TGCGCCAGCAGCCCGGACAGTAACTATGGCTACACCTTC | 13 | TRBJ1-2 | TRBV5-1 | . | .
CASSEGQGEGETQYF | TGCGCCAGCAGTGAAGGACAGGGGGAAGGAGAGACCCAGTACTTC | 15 | TRBJ2-5 | TRBV10-2 | TRBD1 | few
CASSLITSGTFYEQYF | TGTGCCAGCAGCTTGATTACTAGCGGGACCTTCTACGAGCAGTACTTC | 16 | TRBJ2-7 | TRBV5-6 | TRBD2 | .
CASSQVVGGRSNEQFF | TGTGCCAGCAGCCAAGTCGTGGGGGGGCGAAGTAATGAGCAGTTCTTC | 16 | TRBJ2-1 | TRBV4-2 | . | few
CASSLVQGASHEQYF | TGCGCCAGCAGCTTGGTACAGGGAGCCTCCCACGAGCAGTACTTC | 15 | TRBJ2-7 | TRBV5-1 | . | few
CSATDGNNEKLFF | TGCAGTGCTACCGACGGAAATAATGAAAAACTGTTTTTT | 13 | TRBJ1-4 | TRBV20-1 | . | .
CASSALLHRMNTEAFF | TGTGCCAGCAGCGCTCTACTACACCGAATGAACACTGAAGCTTTCTTT | 16 | TRBJ1-1 | TRBV7-9 | . | .
CASSSTSDSAPLETQYF | TGTGCCAGCAGTTCGACTAGCGACAGCGCCCCGTTGGAGACCCAGTACTTC | 17 | TRBJ2-5 | TRBV28 | TRBD2 | .